Listed here is a single T cell receptor beta chain. This sample was taken from a study of shared clonotypes between healthy human individuals. Study information: Participating donors consisted of two women and a few men aged 18 to 49. Three CD4 naive, three CD4 memory, two CD8 naive and one CD8 memory plate were used per donor.

Germline loops: CDR1 SGHTS, CDR2 YDEGEE. Trimming removed 0 bases at V and 7 bases at J, with 14 bases between. The CDR3 spans 15 residues. Evenly divided among several immunoSEQ plates was the genomic DNA of each subset. In the authors' methods: Junction-only sequences produced by ImmunoSEQ had no quality scores, so filtering differed. Sequenced by immunoSEQ multiplex PCR; TCRdb stores in-frame clones only, minus some. V and J calls and clone size follow that table, whereas D and trimming were derived from the DNA. Of about 1 million clones listed, 70% to 80% were seen once; the top ten hold approximately 0.5%.

Input material: memory CD4+ T cells from PBMCs. Subset reported: CD45RA-negative fraction. This receptor was identified in a man between 18 and 35 years old in good health. Some clones in this sample may be carry-over from other donors' samples. The chain couples TRBV5-8 to TRBJ1-5, with a possible D match to TRBD1 (5 bases). The CDR3: CASSLAVFPGQPQHF. CDR3 in DNA: TGTGCCAGCAGCTTGGCCGTTTTCCCAGGGCAGCCCCAGCATTTT.